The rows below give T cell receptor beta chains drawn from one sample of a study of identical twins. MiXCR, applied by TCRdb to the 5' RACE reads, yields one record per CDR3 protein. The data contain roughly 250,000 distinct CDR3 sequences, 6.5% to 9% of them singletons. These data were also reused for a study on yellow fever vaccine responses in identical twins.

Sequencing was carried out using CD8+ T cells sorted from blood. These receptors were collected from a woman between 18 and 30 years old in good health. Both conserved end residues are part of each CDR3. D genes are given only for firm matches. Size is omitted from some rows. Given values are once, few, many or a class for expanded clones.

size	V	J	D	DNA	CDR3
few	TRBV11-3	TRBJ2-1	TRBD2	TGTGCCAGCAGCACTCTAGCGGGAGATCAGTTCTTC	CASSTLAGDQFF
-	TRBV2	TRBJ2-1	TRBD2	TGTGCCAGCAGAGATCTCCTGACTAGCGAAAATGAGCAGTTCTTC	CASRDLLTSENEQFF
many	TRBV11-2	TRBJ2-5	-	TGTGCCAGCAGCTTTCGACGCGGGAAGTTTCTCTCAGAAGAGACCCAGTACTTC	CASSFRRGKFLSEETQYF
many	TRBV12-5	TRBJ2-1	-	TGTGCTAGTGGTTTGGTGGCGGGCAGCTCCTACAATGAGCAGTTCTTC	CASGLVAGSSYNEQFF
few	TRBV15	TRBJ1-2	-	TGTGCCACCAGCGGTTCTACACAAGGCTACACCTTC	CATSGSTQGYTF
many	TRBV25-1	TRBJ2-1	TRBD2	TGTGCCAGCCAAGCAGCGGGAACGCAGTTCTTC	CASQAAGTQFF
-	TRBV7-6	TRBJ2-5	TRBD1	TGTGCCAGCAGCTTATTCCGACAGGGCGTTGTTGGTGAGACCCAGTACTTC	CASSLFRQGVVGETQYF
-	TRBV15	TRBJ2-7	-	TGTGCCACCAGCAGAGATCCGGCCGGAGAGCAGTACTTC	CATSRDPAGEQYF
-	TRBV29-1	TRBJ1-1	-	TGCAGCGTCACCCCGACACTGTACCCGAACACTGAAGCTTTCTTT	CSVTPTLYPNTEAFF
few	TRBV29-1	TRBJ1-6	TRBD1	TGCAGCGTCCGGGACAGGGACTCAGATAATTCACCCCTCCACTTT	CSVRDRDSDNSPLHF
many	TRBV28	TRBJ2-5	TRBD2	TGTGCCACCACGGGGGGTGGTAGCGGGGGCTTTACACAAGAGACCCAGTACTTC	CATTGGGSGGFTQETQYF
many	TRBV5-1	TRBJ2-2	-	TGCGCCAGCAGCGGGGCAGGTCCAACCGGGGAGCTGTTTTTT	CASSGAGPTGELFF
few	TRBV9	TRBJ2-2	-	TGTGCCAGCAGCGTTTTGGGGACTGGTAGTCCGGGGGAGCTGTTTTTT	CASSVLGTGSPGELFF
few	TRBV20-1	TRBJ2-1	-	TGCAGTGCTAGAGATCGAGGTAGGAACGATGAGCAGTTCTTC	CSARDRGRNDEQFF
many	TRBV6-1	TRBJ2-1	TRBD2	TGTGCCAGCAGTATGCTAGCGGGAGGGCCCTACAATGAGCAGTTCTTC	CASSMLAGGPYNEQFF
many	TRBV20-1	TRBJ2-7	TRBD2	TGCAGTGCCACCGCCCATCTTAGCGGGAGTTTTGCCGAGCAGTACTTC	CSATAHLSGSFAEQYF
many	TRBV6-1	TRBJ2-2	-	TGTGCCAGCATGGTGGGGGACGTCGGGGAGCTATTTTTT	CASMVGDVGELFF
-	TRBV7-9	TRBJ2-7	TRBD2	TGTGCCAGCAGCTATCCTAGCGGGAGGGCCTCCTACGAGCAGTACTTC	CASSYPSGRASYEQYF
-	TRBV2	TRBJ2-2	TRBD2	TGTGCCAGCAGCAGCGGGGGGAGGGAGCTGTTTTTT	CASSSGGRELFF
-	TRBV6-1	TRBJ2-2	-	TGTGCCAGCAGTGGCACAGAGGCCGGGGAGCTGTTTTTT	CASSGTEAGELFF
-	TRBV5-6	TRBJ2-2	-	TGTGCCAGCAGCTTGTCTTCTCCTGACACCGGGGAGCTGTTTTTT	CASSLSSPDTGELFF
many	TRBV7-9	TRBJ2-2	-	TGTGCCACCCAAACGATGGATTCGAACACCGGGGAGCTGTTTTTT	CATQTMDSNTGELFF
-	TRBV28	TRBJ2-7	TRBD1	TGTGCCAGCAGTTTAGGAGCCGGGACAGGGGGCCTCTTTTACGAGCAGTACTTC	CASSLGAGTGGLFYEQYF
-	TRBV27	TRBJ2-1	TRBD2	TGTGCCAGCAGTCCAATATTAGCGGGAGGTCTGAATGAGCAGTTCTTC	CASSPILAGGLNEQFF
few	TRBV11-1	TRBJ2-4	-	TGTGCCAGCAGCCCCCCCGGGGCCAAAAACATTCAGTACTTC	CASSPPGAKNIQYF
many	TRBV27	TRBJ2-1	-	TGTGCCAGCGGACAGTCCGCGAGCTCCTACAATGAGCAGTTCTTC	CASGQSASSYNEQFF
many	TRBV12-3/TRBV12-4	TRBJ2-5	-	TGTGCCAGCAGGACGACAGAGCAAGAGACCCAGTACTTC	CASRTTEQETQYF
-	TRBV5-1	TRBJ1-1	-	TGCGCCAGCAGCTTAGGTATAGGCCCGAACACTGAAGCTTTCTTT	CASSLGIGPNTEAFF
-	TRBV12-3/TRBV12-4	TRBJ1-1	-	TGTGCCAGCAGTTCCAAACCGGGAGTGAACACTGAAGCTTTCTTT	CASSSKPGVNTEAFF
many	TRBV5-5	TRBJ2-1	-	TGTGCCAGCAGCTTGGGGATCCGGGGGAATGAGCAGTTCTTC	CASSLGIRGNEQFF
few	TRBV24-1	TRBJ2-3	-	TGTGCCACCAGTGATTGGTGGGGGCATAGCACAGATACGCAGTATTTT	CATSDWWGHSTDTQYF
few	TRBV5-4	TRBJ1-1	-	TGTGCCAGCAGCTTTGGTTTCCAGTCTAACACTGAAGCTTTCTTT	CASSFGFQSNTEAFF
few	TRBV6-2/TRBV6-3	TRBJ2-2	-	TGTGCCAGCAGTTACGTACGGTTCGACACCGGGGAGCTGTTTTTT	CASSYVRFDTGELFF
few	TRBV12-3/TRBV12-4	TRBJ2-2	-	TGTGCCAGCAGTTTGGCTAGCTCGAACACCGGGGAGCTGTTTTTT	CASSLASSNTGELFF
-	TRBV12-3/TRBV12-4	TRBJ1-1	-	TGTGCCAGCAGTTTCGGGACAAAAACTTTCTTT	CASSFGTKTFF
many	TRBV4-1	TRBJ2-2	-	TGCGCCAGCAGCCACGGATCCACCGGGGAGCTGTTTTTT	CASSHGSTGELFF
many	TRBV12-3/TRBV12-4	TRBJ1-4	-	TGTGCCAGCAGCCCAACGGGGGCAACTAATGAAAAACTGTTTTTT	CASSPTGATNEKLFF
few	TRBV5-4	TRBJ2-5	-	TGTGCCAGCAGCTTGGTTACTGGGGGCTGGGAGACCCAGTACTTC	CASSLVTGGWETQYF
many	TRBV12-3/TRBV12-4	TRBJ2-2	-	TGTGCCAGCAGTTTAGGGTCACCATACACCGGGGAGCTGTTTTTT	CASSLGSPYTGELFF
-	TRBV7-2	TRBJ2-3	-	TGTGCCAGCAGCTTCCCGCGACATTCCACAGATACGCAGTATTTT	CASSFPRHSTDTQYF
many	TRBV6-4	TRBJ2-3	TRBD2	TGTGCCAGCAGTAAAGCGGGAGGTAGCACAGATACGCAGTATTTT	CASSKAGGSTDTQYF
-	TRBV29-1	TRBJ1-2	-	TGCAGCGTGGCAACCGGGAGCTATGGCTACACCTTC	CSVATGSYGYTF
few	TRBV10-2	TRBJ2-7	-	TGCGCCAGCAGTGAAGTGGGGCTATACGAGCAGTACTTC	CASSEVGLYEQYF
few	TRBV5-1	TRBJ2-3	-	TGCGCCAGCAGCTCGGAAGGGACAGATACGCAGTATTTT	CASSSEGTDTQYF
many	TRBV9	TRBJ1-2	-	TGTGCCAGCAGCGTAGGGGTTGGAGGAAGCTATGGCTACACCTTC	CASSVGVGGSYGYTF
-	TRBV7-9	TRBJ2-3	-	TGTGCCAGCAGCCCGGGGGAGTACTCAGGGGGAGATACGCAGTATTTT	CASSPGEYSGGDTQYF
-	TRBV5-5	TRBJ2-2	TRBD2	TGTGCCAGCAGCTCTTGGAGCGGGGCCATAGACAGGGAGCTGTTTTTT	CASSSWSGAIDRELFF
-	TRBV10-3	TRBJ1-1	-	TGTGCCATCACTAGGACAGAAAACACTGAAGCTTTCTTT	CAITRTENTEAFF
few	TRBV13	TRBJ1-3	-	TGTGCCAGCAGCTCCACCGATGGAGCGGTGCACTCTGGAAACACCATATATTTT	CASSSTDGAVHSGNTIYF
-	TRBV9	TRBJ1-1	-	TGTGCCAGCAGCCCTACAGCGGGGGGCCCCCCTGAAGCTTTCTTT	CASSPTAGGPPEAFF
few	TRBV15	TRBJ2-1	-	TGTGCCACCAGCAGAGATTATCCCGGGGACGAGCAGTTCTTC	CATSRDYPGDEQFF
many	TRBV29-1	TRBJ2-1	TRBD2	TGCAGCGTTGTGGGACTAGCGGGCAGCTCCTACAATGAGCAGTTCTTC	CSVVGLAGSSYNEQFF
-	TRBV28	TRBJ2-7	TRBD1	TGTGCCAGCAGACCACCCGGACAGGGCTGGGAGCAGTACTTC	CASRPPGQGWEQYF
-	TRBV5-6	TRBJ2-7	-	TGTGCCAGCAGCTTGGGCCAGGGATCCTTCGAGCAGTACTTC	CASSLGQGSFEQYF
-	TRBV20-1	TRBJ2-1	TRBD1	TGCAGTGCTAGGGACAGGGGCTATTACAATGAGCAGTTCTTC	CSARDRGYYNEQFF
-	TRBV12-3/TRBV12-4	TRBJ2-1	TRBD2	TGTGCCAGCGGGAGGGCGCATGAGCAGTTCTTC	CASGRAHEQFF
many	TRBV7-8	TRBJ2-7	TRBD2	TGTGCCAGCAGCTCTAGAGAGCGGGAGGGGCCCGAGCAGTACTTC	CASSSREREGPEQYF
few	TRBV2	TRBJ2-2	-	TGTGCCAGCAGTGACCAGTCCACCGGGGAGCTGTTTTTT	CASSDQSTGELFF
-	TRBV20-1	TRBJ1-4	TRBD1	TGCAGTGCTCCTACGACAGGGGGGAATGAAAAACTGTTTTTT	CSAPTTGGNEKLFF